The 25 T cell receptor beta chains below were found in one sample sequenced in a study of blood T cell repertoires in COVID-19. Data came from immunoSEQ multiplex PCR; TCRdb stores just in-frame clones and leaves some out. The repertoire holds about 210,000 clones, about 76% seen once, with approximately 9% in the top ten. Sequencing input: PBMCs or T cells enriched from blood (not recorded which). All receptors derive from a woman aged 45-65 years with acute COVID-19.

The CDR3, as DNA: TGTGCCAGCTCCCCCCTTGCGGGGGCCGGTGAAAAACTGTTTTTT. This sequence encodes CASSPLAGAGEKLFF. The V and J genes are TRBV18 and TRBJ1-4, with D possibly matching TRBD1 (6 bases). This CDR3 region has 15 residues. From germline, CDR1 is KGHSH and CDR2 LQKENI. V lost 6 bases and J 7 bases, leaving 18 bases between the germline ends.

The rearrangement joins TRBV11-2 to TRBJ2-7; no clear D. In germline, CDR1 is SGHAT, CDR2 FQNNGV. The CDR3 spans 12 residues. The V gene lost 5 bases and the J gene lost 1 base, with 6 bases spanning the gap. CDR3 sequence (DNA): TGTGCCAGCAGCCCCTATTCCTACGAGCAGTACTTC. It is translated as CASSPYSYEQYF.

The chain uses TRBV18 and TRBJ1-1; D ambiguous. Germline assignment: CDR1 KGHSH and CDR2 LQKENI. The CDR3 runs 14 residues. V gave up 3 bases and J gave up 0 bases, with 8 bases separating them. This CDR3 is CASSPQAMNTEAFF. The CDR3 nucleotides read TGTGCCAGCTCACCTCAGGCCATGAACACTGAAGCTTTCTTT.

The J gene is TRBJ1-4, the V gene TRBV7-9; TRBD1 is a possible D gene (6 bases). The germline CDR1 and CDR2 sequences are SEHNR and FQNEAQ (reference sequence). CDR3 length: 15 residues. Trimming took 8 bases from V and 5 from J, leaving 18 bases between them. CDR3 sequence: CASFATGGRNEKLFF. The DNA of the CDR3 is TGTGCCAGCTTTGCCACGGGGGGCCGGAATGAAAAACTGTTTTTT.

The rearrangement joins TRBV5-4 to TRBJ2-7, with D unresolved. V lost 5 bases and J 3 bases, leaving 12 bases between the germline ends. The CDR3 runs to 13 residues. Germline loops: CDR1 SGHNT, CDR2 YYREEE (reference sequence). The CDR3 bases are TGTGCCAGCAGTCCCTGGCCCGTCTACGAGCAGTACTTC. Protein: CASSPWPVYEQYF.

The chain uses TRBV29-1 and TRBJ1-1, with 9 bases that match TRBD1. V shed 7 bases and J 4 bases; nucleotides not matched to a gene: 7. The V gene's germline CDR1 is SQVTM and CDR2 ANQGSEA. The CDR3 is made up of 13 amino acids. The CDR3 loop reads CSGDRDDATEAFF. The CDR3 DNA reads TGCAGCGGGGACAGGGACGATGCCACTGAAGCTTTCTTT.

Only one count was recorded for this clone. The V and J genes are TRBV24-1 and TRBJ1-3, with a possible D match to TRBD1 (5 bases). Looked up from germline, CDR1 is KGHDR and CDR2 is SFDVKD. CDR3 length: 15 residues. V was clipped by 4 bases and J by 1 base, with 10 bases between them. The CDR3 sequence is CATSDRDGSGNTIYF. CDR3 DNA sequence: TGTGCCACCAGTGACAGGGATGGGTCTGGAAACACCATATATTTT.

This rearrangement joins TRBV12-3 or TRBV12-4 to TRBJ1-5; no clear D. V lost 4 bases and J lost 5, with 9 bases in between. The CDR3 totals 13 residues. CDR3 in amino acids: CASSYSRYQPQHF. In DNA, the CDR3 is TGTGCCAGCAGTTACAGTCGATATCAGCCCCAGCATTTT.

The chain recombines TRBV19 with TRBJ2-7, with a tentative D call TRBD1 (6 bases). Trimming stripped 5 bases from V and 6 bases from J, with 14 bases between. CDR3 length: 13 residues. Germline-derived CDR1 and CDR2 are LNHDA and SQIVND (reference sequence). The CDR3 nucleotides read TGTGCCAGTAGTGGAACCGGGACACCCGAGCAGTACTTC. It translates to CASSGTGTPEQYF.

The chain has TRBV6-5 and TRBJ2-3, with D hard to call. Germline assignment: CDR1 MNHEY and CDR2 SVGAGI. Trimming took off 0 bases at V and 2 bases at J, with 9 bases between the two ends. The CDR3 has 15 residues. The CDR3 protein is CASSYSGSSTDTQYF. Written as DNA, the CDR3 is TGTGCCAGCAGTTACTCGGGCAGCTCCACAGATACGCAGTATTTT.

There are many counts of this clone. The chain is built from TRBV5-6 and TRBJ2-1; D is ambiguous. The CDR3 length is 12 residues. Between the trimmed V and J ends, which lost 3 bases and 8 bases, there was a span of 9 bases. Per the germline V gene, CDR1 is SGHDT and CDR2 is YYEEEE. The CDR3 coding sequence is TGTGCCAGCAGCTACGGAGCTGATGAGCAGTTCTTC. Its translation: CASSYGADEQFF.

The V call is TRBV6-5, the J call TRBJ1-1; D remains unclear. The CDR3 is made up of 14 amino acids. The ends were cut back, 7 bases at V and 6 bases at J, with 18 bases in the middle. Looked up from germline, CDR1 is MNHEY and CDR2 is SVGAGI. This chain's CDR3 is CASIGARRVSEAFF. The CDR3, as DNA: TGTGCCAGCATTGGCGCCCGGAGAGTTTCTGAAGCTTTCTTT.

J is TRBJ1-5 and V is TRBV9; 7 nucleotides agree with TRBD1. The CDR3 has 14 residues. From germline, CDR1 is SGDLS and CDR2 YYNGEE. V lost 3 bases and J lost 3; bases outside the gene matches: 3. CDR3 sequence (DNA): TGTGCCAGCAGCGGACAGGGACCCAATCAGCCCCAGCATTTT. Translating gives CASSGQGPNQPQHF.

The gene calls are TRBV28 and TRBJ2-1, with D perhaps TRBD1 (7 bases). V was shortened by 2 bases and J by 5 bases, with 13 bases between the two germline ends. Germline CDR1 reads MDHEN; CDR2 reads SYDVKM. This CDR3 is 15 amino acids long. The CDR3 bases are TGTGCCAGCAGTTTAAGACAGGGACTGAACAATGAGCAGTTCTTC. Amino acids: CASSLRQGLNNEQFF.

The chain carries TRBV5-1 and TRBJ1-1; 7 bases map to TRBD1. Unmatched junction bases numbered 8, after V lost 4 bases and J lost 11 bases. Germline V lookup: CDR1 SGHRS, CDR2 YFSETQ. The CDR3 has 12 amino acids. As DNA, the CDR3 is TGCGCCAGCAGCACCGACAGGGCAGAGGCTTTCTTT. It translates to CASSTDRAEAFF.

The chain uses TRBV28 and TRBJ2-5, with D unresolved. The germline V gene has CDR1 MDHEN and CDR2 SYDVKM. Trimming took 6 bases from V and 1 from J, leaving 15 bases between them. The CDR3 extends over 15 amino acids. The CDR3 loop reads CASSSPSRGQETQYF. The DNA for the CDR3 is TGTGCCAGCAGCAGTCCCTCTCGTGGCCAAGAGACCCAGTACTTC.

In this sample, this clone turned up many times. The chain has TRBV7-6 and TRBJ1-3, with D unresolved. V shed 2 bases and J shed 0 bases, with 8 bases lying between them. The CDR3 consists of 15 residues. Germline V gene lookup returns CDR1 SGHVS and CDR2 FNYEAQ. The CDR3 DNA follows: TGTGCCAGCAGCTTAATGGCCAGCTCTGGAAACACCATATATTTT. This encodes CASSLMASSGNTIYF.

This clone was seen a few times. The genes are TRBV7-2 and TRBJ1-2, with D perhaps TRBD1 (6 bases). Germline assignment: CDR1 SGHTA and CDR2 FQGNSA. The CDR3 contains 14 residues. V was shortened by 2 bases and J by 2 bases, with 9 bases between the two germline ends. CDR3 nucleotide sequence: TGTGCCAGCAGCTTAAATCAGGGGAACTATGGCTACACCTTC. Translated: CASSLNQGNYGYTF.

The chain carries TRBV14 and TRBJ2-2; 7 nucleotides align to TRBD2. This CDR3 region has 17 residues. CDR1 SGHDN and CDR2 FVKESK come from the germline V gene. With 4 bases clipped from V and 5 bases from J, the junction kept 13 bases outside the gene matches. CDR3 nucleotides: TGTGCCAGCAGCCGGCGCCAACTAGCGCGGGGAACCGGGGAGCTGTTTTTT. Translation: CASSRRQLARGTGELFF.

The chain recombines TRBV7-2 with TRBJ2-2; TRBD1 agrees at 7 bases. J was trimmed by 6 bases and V by 5 bases; bases with no gene match: 12. Germline CDR1 and CDR2: SGHTA and FQGNSA. This CDR3 is 16 amino acids long. The CDR3, as DNA: TGTGCCAGCAGCCTTTTAGGGGGCCCGGGGTCCGGGGAGCTGTTTTTT. Translating gives CASSLLGGPGSGELFF.

The chain is built from TRBV29-1 and TRBJ2-1; TRBD2 agrees at 9 bases. The CDR3 is 14 amino acids. V lost 5 bases and J lost 2; bases outside the gene matches: 4. Germline CDR1 SQVTM, CDR2 ANQGSEA. The CDR3: CSVSGGRAYNEQFF. CDR3 bases: TGCAGCGTTTCCGGCGGGAGGGCCTACAATGAGCAGTTCTTC.

Details on this clone: A read error may account for a junction end that differs from germline. The V call is TRBV18, the J call TRBJ1-3; D remains unclear. CDR1 and CDR2 from the germline V gene are KGHSH and LQKENI. The CDR3 has 13 residues. The CDR3 sequence: CASSPLHGDTIYF. DNA of the CDR3: TGTGCCAGCTCACCACTCCATGGAGACACCATATATTTT.

CDR3 protein: CASSFRYRTGEPGANVLTF. The CDR3 DNA reads as TGTGCCAGCAGTTTCAGATACCGGACGGGGGAACCTGGGGCCAACGTCCTGACTTTC. J is TRBJ2-6 and V is TRBV27; weak D call: TRBD2 (6 bases). The germline V and J ends were trimmed by 3 bases and 2 bases, with 20 bases remaining between them. Per germline, CDR1 MNHEY and CDR2 SMNVEV (reference sequence). The CDR3 has 19 amino acids.

This rearrangement joins TRBV5-1 to TRBJ2-7, with TRBD1 as a possible D gene (6 bases). The V gene lost 0 bases and the J gene lost 2 bases, with 15 bases spanning the gap. The CDR3 is made up of 16 amino acids. Looked up from germline, CDR1 is SGHRS and CDR2 is YFSETQ. CDR3 sequence (DNA): TGCGCCAGCAGCTTGGCCTTAGTACAGGGCGCCTACGAGCAGTACTTC. Amino acid sequence: CASSLALVQGAYEQYF. Together with reference TRBV5-1 and TRBJ2-7, the CDR3 gives the full variable domain: KAGVTQTPRYLIKTRGQQVTLSCSPISGHRSVSWYQQTPGQGLQFLFEYFSETQRNKGNFPGRFSGRQFSNSRSEMNVSTLELGDSALYLCASSLALVQGAYEQYFGPGTRLTVT.

This chain connects TRBV28 to TRBJ2-1; D is unclear. The CDR3 extends over 16 amino acids. Deletions cut 7 bases from V and 0 bases from J, with 16 bases between. Germline V CDR1 and CDR2: MDHEN, SYDVKM. The CDR3 DNA reads as TGTGCCAGCACCCGTTCTAGGTCGAGCTCCTACAATGAGCAGTTCTTC. As protein: CASTRSRSSSYNEQFF.